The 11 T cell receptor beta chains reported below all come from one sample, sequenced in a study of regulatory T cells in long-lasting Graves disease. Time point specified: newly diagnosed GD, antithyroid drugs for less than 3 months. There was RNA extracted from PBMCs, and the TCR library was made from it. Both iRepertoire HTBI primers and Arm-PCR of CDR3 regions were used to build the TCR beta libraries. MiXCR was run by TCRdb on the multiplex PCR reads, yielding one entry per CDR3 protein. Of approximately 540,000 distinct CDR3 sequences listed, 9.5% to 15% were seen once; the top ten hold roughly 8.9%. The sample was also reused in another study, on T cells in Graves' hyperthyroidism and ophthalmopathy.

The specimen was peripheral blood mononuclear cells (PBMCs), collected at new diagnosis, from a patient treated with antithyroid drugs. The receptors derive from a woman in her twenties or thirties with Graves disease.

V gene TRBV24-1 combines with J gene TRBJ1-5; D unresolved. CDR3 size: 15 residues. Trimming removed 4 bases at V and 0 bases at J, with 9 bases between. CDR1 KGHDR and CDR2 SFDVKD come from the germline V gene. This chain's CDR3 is CATSDSAASNQPQHF. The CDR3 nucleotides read TGTGCCACCAGTGACTCGGCAGCTAGCAATCAGCCCCAGCATTTT.

The chain's CDR3 is CASSLGRVAEAFF. DNA for the CDR3: TGTGCCAGCAGCTTAGGCAGGGTGGCTGAAGCTTTCTTT. The genes are TRBV11-2 and TRBJ1-1; a possible D gene is TRBD1 (5 bases). The CDR3 length is 13 residues. V shed 1 base and J shed 6 bases, with 9 bases lying between them. Germline CDR1 and CDR2: SGHAT and FQNNGV.

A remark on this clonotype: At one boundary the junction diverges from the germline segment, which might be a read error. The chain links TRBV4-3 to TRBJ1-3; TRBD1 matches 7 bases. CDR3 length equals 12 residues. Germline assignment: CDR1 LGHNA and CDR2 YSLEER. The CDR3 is CTSSQGGNTIYF. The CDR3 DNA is TGCACCAGCAGCCAGGGGGGGAACACCATATATTTT.

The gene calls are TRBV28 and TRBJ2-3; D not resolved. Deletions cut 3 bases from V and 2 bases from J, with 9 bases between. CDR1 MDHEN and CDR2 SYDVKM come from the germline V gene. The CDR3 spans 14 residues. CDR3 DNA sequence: TGTGCCAGCAGTTTTGGGCAGATCACAGATACGCAGTATTTT. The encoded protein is CASSFGQITDTQYF.

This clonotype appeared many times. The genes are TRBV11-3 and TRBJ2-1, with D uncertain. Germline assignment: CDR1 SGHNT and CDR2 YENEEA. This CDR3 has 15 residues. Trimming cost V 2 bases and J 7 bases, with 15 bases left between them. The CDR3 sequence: CASSLRLGKGNEQFF. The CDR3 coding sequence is TGTGCCAGCAGCTTACGGTTAGGGAAAGGGAATGAGCAGTTCTTC. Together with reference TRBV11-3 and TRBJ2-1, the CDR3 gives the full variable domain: EAGVVQSPRYKIIEKKQPVAFWCNPISGHNTLYWYLQNLGQGPELLIRYENEEAVDDSQLPKDRFSAERLKGVDSTLKIQPAELGDSAVYLCASSLRLGKGNEQFFGPGTRLTVL.

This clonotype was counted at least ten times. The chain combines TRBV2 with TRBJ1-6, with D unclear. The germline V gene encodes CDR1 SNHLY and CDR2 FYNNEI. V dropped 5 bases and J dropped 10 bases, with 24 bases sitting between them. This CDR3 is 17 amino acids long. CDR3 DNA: TGTGCCAGCAGTCGCGTCGTGAGGGTTAAGGGAGAATCACCCCTCCACTTT. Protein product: CASSRVVRVKGESPLHF.

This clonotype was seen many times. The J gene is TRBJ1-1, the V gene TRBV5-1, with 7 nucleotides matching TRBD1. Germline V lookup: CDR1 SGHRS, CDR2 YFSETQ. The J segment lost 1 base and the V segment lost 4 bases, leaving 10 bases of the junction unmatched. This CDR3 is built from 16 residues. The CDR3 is CASSPPGAGGNTEAFF. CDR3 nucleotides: TGCGCCAGCAGCCCACCTGGGGCAGGGGGGAACACTGAAGCTTTCTTT. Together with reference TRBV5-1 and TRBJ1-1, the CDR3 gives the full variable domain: KAGVTQTPRYLIKTRGQQVTLSCSPISGHRSVSWYQQTPGQGLQFLFEYFSETQRNKGNFPGRFSGRQFSNSRSEMNVSTLELGDSALYLCASSPPGAGGNTEAFFGQGTRLTVV.

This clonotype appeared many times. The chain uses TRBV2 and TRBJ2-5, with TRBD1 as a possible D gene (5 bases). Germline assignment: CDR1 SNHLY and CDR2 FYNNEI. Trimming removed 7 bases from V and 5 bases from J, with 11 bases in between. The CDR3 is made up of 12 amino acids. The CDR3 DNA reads TGTGCCAGCAAGACAGATGTGGAGACCCAGTACTTC. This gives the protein CASKTDVETQYF.

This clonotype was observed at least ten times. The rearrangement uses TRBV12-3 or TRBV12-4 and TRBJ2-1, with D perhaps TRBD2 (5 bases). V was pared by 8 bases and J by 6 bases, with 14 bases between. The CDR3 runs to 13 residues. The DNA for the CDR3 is TGTGCCAGCGGATTCACTAGGTCCAATGAGCAGTTCTTC. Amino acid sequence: CASGFTRSNEQFF.

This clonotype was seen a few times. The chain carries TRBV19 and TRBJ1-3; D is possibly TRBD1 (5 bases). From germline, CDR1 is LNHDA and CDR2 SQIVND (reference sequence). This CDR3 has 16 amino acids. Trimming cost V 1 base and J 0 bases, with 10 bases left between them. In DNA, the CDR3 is TGTGCCAGTAGTATAGTTTGGGGGTCCTCTGGAAACACCATATATTTT. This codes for CASSIVWGSSGNTIYF.

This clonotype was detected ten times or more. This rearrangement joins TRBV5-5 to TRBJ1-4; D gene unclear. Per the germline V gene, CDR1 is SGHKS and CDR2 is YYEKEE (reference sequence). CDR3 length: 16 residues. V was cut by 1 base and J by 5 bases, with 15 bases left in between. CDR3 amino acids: CASSLRTLGSNEKLFF. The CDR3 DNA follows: TGTGCCAGCAGCTTGAGGACTCTTGGGTCCAATGAAAAACTGTTTTTT.